This T cell receptor beta chain came from a study of vaccination and CD4 T cells after COVID-19. The treatment here: roughly 10-day PBMC culture with coronavirus spike peptide pools or control peptides (ViraFEST assay). Expansion of antigen-specific T cells with peptide pools by ViraFEST preceded sequencing of TCRs. Per the germline V gene, CDR1 is SGHRS and CDR2 is YFSETQ. This CDR3 spans 15 amino acids. V trimming: 7 bases; J trimming: 4 bases; junction bases outside the gene matches: 11. Scientists ran DNA taken from cultured CD4+ T cells through the Oncomine TCR Beta short-read assay for sequencing. It was cultured CD4+ T cells from which genomic DNA was extracted. Each CDR3 protein is one row after TCRdb ran MiXCR on the PCR reads. Of around 8,300 distinct CDR3 sequences in the sample, 50% were seen once. Comments on this clonotype: Antigen unknown.

The sample comprised CD4+ T cells from blood, cultured in vitro. This TCR was sampled from a human donor who had recovered from COVID-19. The chain carries TRBV5-1 and TRBJ1-1, with TRBD1 matching over 9 bases. CDR3 coding DNA: TGCGCCAGCGGATCTTCACAGGGGGCGAGCACTGAAGCTTTCTTT. This encodes CASGSSQGASTEAFF.